This entry lists 17 T cell receptor beta chains sequenced from one sample in a study of blood T cells in healthy people across ages. A second PCR, run for roughly 7 to 12 cycles, used a sample-barcoded 5' primer plus a J-beta primer mix. TCRdb reprocessed the 5' RACE reads with MiXCR, giving one entry per CDR3 protein. The sample records over 700,000 distinct CDR3 sequences, just under 25% being singletons. This sample also belongs to another study, concerning T cells of mothers and their children.

The sequencing sample was made of blood. Every receptor here comes from a boy aged 5-17 years in good health.

The chain combines TRBV7-2 with TRBJ2-1; D might be TRBD1 (5 bases). The CDR3 is 17 residues long. CDR1 and CDR2 (germline): SGHTA, FQGNSA. Trimming cost V 5 bases and J 0 bases, with 17 bases left between them. The CDR3 spells CASSPQWGESSYNEQFF. Here the CDR3 DNA reads TGTGCCAGCAGCCCCCAGTGGGGCGAAAGCTCCTACAATGAGCAGTTCTTC. Full variable domain (outside the CDR3, taken from reference TRBV7-2 and TRBJ2-1): GAGVSQSPSNKVTEKGKDVELRCDPISGHTALYWYRQSLGQGLEFLIYFQGNSAPDKSGLPSDRFSAERTGGSVSTLTIQRTQQEDSAVYLCASSPQWGESSYNEQFFGPGTRLTVL.

This chain uses TRBV27 with TRBJ1-6; D is ambiguous. Trimming shortened V by 5 bases and J by 6 bases, and 5 bases separated the two germline ends. CDR1 is MNHEY, CDR2 SMNVEV, per germline (reference sequence). The CDR3 is 12 amino acids. The CDR3 DNA reads as TGTGCCAGCAGTCCTCCTAATTCACCCCTCCACTTT. The encoded protein is CASSPPNSPLHF.

This clonotype was recorded many times. The chain recombines TRBV29-1 with TRBJ1-2, with 10 bases aligning to TRBD1. V dropped 5 bases and J dropped 4; count of bases not matched to a gene: 10. Germline loops: CDR1 SQVTM, CDR2 ANQGSEA. This CDR3 spans 15 amino acids. The CDR3 nucleotides read TGCAGCGTTACTGCGGGGGGGACAGGGGTCTATGGCTACACCTTC. This sequence encodes CSVTAGGTGVYGYTF.

The chain combines TRBV10-1 with TRBJ2-3; the D is unclear. Germline assignment: CDR1 WNHNN and CDR2 SYGVQD (reference sequence). The CDR3 covers 15 residues. V lost 0 bases and J lost 4, with 11 bases in between. CDR3: CASSESGAGSDTQYF. The CDR3 DNA follows: TGCGCCAGCAGTGAGTCGGGCGCCGGATCAGATACGCAGTATTTT.

This clonotype has just a few counts. The junction does not match germline at one end; this may be a read error. This chain uses TRBV12-3 or TRBV12-4 with TRBJ1-1; D is uncertain. The CDR3 loop spans 11 amino acids. DNA for the CDR3: TGTGCCAGCAGACGAGAGACTGAAGTTTTCTTT. Its protein product is CASRRETEVFF.

This clonotype was counted between two and nine times. The CDR3 DNA reads TGTGCCAGCCGCCAAGGAGGCGGCTACAATGAGCAGTTCTTC. Protein: CASRQGGGYNEQFF. The V gene is TRBV2, the J gene TRBJ2-1; D is perhaps TRBD2 (5 bases). The CDR3 consists of 14 residues. V was cut by 8 bases and J by 3 bases, with 14 bases left in between. Germline values: CDR1 SNHLY, CDR2 FYNNEI.

As regards this clonotype: At one end the junction does not follow the germline gene, possibly because of a read error. The rearrangement links TRBV6-5 to TRBJ1-1; no firm D call. The CDR3 has 15 amino acids. The germline gives CDR1 MNHEY, CDR2 SVGAGI. CDR3 residues: CASSKPAGLNTKAFF. For the CDR3, the DNA is TGTGCCAGCAGCAAACCGGCCGGTTTGAACACTAAAGCTTTCTTT.

The genes are TRBV10-2 and TRBJ2-3, with a weak D call TRBD1 (6 bases). The CDR3 covers 13 residues. The germline gives CDR1 WSHSY, CDR2 SAAADI. V dropped 3 bases and J dropped 3 bases, with 7 bases sitting between them. As DNA, the CDR3 is TGCGCCAGCAGTGAAACAGGGACAGATACGCAGTATTTT. Its protein product is CASSETGTDTQYF.

J is TRBJ2-1 and V is TRBV5-1, with D perhaps TRBD2 (7 bases). CDR3 size: 15 residues. V shed 4 bases and J shed 2 bases, with 13 bases lying between them. Germline V gene data show CDR1 as SGHRS and CDR2 as YFSETQ. CDR3 region: CASSPGGPPYNEQFF. CDR3 nucleotide sequence: TGCGCCAGCAGCCCCGGGGGGCCCCCCTACAATGAGCAGTTCTTC.

About this clonotype: It may be a read error: a sequence one base away is much more abundant. This sequence joins TRBV10-3 and TRBJ2-3; TRBD2 matches at 9 bases. In germline, CDR1 is ENHRY, CDR2 SYGVKD. The CDR3 loop spans 14 amino acids. The CDR3 DNA reads as TGTGCCAGCAGTGCTAGCGGGGGCACAGATACGCAGTATTTT. This translates into CASSASGGTDTQYF.

The CDR3 DNA sequence: TGTGCCAGCAGCCAAGATCTCGTAGGAGATACGCAGTATTTT. Translating it yields CASSQDLVGDTQYF. The rearrangement uses TRBV3-1 and TRBJ2-3; no reliable D call. The germline CDR1 and CDR2 sequences are LGHDT and YNNKEL (reference sequence). Trimming pared 0 bases from V and 5 bases from J, leaving 9 bases between. The CDR3 runs to 14 residues.

J is TRBJ1-2 and V is TRBV10-3, with TRBD1 matching over 8 bases. CDR1 is ENHRY and CDR2 is SYGVKD in the germline V gene. The V segment lost 0 bases and the J segment 7 bases; nucleotides outside the gene matches: 1. The CDR3 totals 13 residues. CDR3 protein: CAISESTGVGYTF. CDR3 nucleotide sequence: TGTGCCATCAGTGAGTCGACAGGGGTTGGCTACACCTTC.

A word on this clonotype: Compared with germline, one end of the junction differs, possibly owing to a read error. The chain recombines TRBV12-5 with TRBJ2-1; TRBD2 might be the D (6 bases). Germline loops: CDR1 LGHNT, CDR2 FRNRAP. CDR3 length: 18 residues. CDR3 region: CASGLRGRGLTSYSEQFF. In DNA, the CDR3 is TGTGCTAGTGGTTTGCGGGGTAGGGGACTGACCTCCTACAGTGAGCAGTTCTTC.

The table lists this clonotype with a few counts. The chain couples TRBV19 to TRBJ2-7, with D unclear. The CDR3 runs to 14 residues. Deletions cut 3 bases from V and 2 bases from J, with 11 bases between. CDR1 and CDR2 from the germline V gene are LNHDA and SQIVND (reference sequence). The CDR3: CASSITSRTYEQYF. DNA of the CDR3: TGTGCCAGTAGTATCACAAGCCGGACCTACGAGCAGTACTTC. The full variable domain, with the rest looked up from reference TRBV19 and TRBJ2-7, is DGGITQSPKYLFRKEGQNVTLSCEQNLNHDAMYWYRQDPGQGLRLIYYSQIVNDFQKGDIAEGYSVSREKKESFPLTVTSAQKNPTAFYLCASSITSRTYEQYFGPGTRLTVT.

J is TRBJ1-1 and V is TRBV12-3 or TRBV12-4; D not resolved. The V end lost 5 bases, the J end lost 11 bases, and 18 bases lay between the germline ends. The CDR3 length is 13 residues. As DNA, the CDR3 is TGTGCCAGCAGTGTCGACGGGATTATCTCGGCTTTCTTT. Translated: CASSVDGIISAFF.

This clonotype was recorded a few times. One end of the junction fails to match germline, which may point to a read error. The V gene is TRBV7-7, the J gene TRBJ2-5; D gene unclear. The CDR3 has 15 amino acids. Germline loops: CDR1 SSHAT, CDR2 FNYEAQ (reference sequence). CDR3 in amino acids: CASSTLGLGQETQYF. The CDR3 nucleotides read TGTGCTAGCAGCACCCTTGGGCTAGGTCAAGAGACCCAGTACTTC.

This rearrangement joins TRBV5-6 to TRBJ1-1; D is unresolved. Germline lookup yields CDR1 SGHDT and CDR2 YYEEEE. CDR3 size: 16 residues. V lost 7 bases and J lost 1, with 20 bases in between. The CDR3 reads CASSTENFEPNTEAFF. In DNA form, the CDR3 reads TGTGCCAGCTCAACGGAGAATTTTGAACCGAACACTGAAGCTTTCTTT.